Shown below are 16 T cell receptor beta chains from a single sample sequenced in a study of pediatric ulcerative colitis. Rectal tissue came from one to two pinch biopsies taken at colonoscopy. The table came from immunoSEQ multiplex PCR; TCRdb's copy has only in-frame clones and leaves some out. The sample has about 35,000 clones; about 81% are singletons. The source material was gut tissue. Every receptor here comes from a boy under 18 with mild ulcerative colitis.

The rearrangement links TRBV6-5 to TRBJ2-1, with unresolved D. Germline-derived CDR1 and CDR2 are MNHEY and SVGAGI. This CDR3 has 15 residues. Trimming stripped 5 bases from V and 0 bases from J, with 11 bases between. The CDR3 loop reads CASSPQESSYNEQFF. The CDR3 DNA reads TGTGCCAGCAGTCCGCAGGAGAGCTCCTACAATGAGCAGTTCTTC.

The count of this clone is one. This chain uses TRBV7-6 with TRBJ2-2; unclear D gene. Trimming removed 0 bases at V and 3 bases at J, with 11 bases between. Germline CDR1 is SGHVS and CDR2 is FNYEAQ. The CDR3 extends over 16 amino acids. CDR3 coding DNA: TGTGCCAGCAGCTTAGCGTCGCTCAGATACACCGGGGAGCTGTTTTTT. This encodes CASSLASLRYTGELFF.

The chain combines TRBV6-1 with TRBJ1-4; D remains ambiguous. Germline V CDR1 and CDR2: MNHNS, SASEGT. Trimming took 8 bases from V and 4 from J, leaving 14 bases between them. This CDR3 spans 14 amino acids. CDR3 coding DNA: TGTGCCAGCTCCAGGTCACAGAGTAATGAAAAACTGTTTTTT. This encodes CASSRSQSNEKLFF.

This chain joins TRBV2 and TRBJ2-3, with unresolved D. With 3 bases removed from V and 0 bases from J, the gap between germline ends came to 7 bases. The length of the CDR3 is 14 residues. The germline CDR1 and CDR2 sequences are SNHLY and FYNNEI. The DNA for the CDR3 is TGTGCCAGCAGTGAGCTCCCTAGCACAGATACGCAGTATTTT. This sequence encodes CASSELPSTDTQYF.

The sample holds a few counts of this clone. The CDR3: CATSQGIVRNTEAFF. The CDR3 nucleotides read TGTGCCACGTCACAGGGGATTGTCCGAAACACTGAAGCTTTCTTT. The chain is built from TRBV10-3 and TRBJ1-1, with 7 positions matching TRBD1. Germline V gives CDR1 ENHRY, CDR2 SYGVKD. After removal of 10 bases from V and 2 bases from J, the junction contained 13 bases not matched to a gene. The CDR3 has 15 amino acids.

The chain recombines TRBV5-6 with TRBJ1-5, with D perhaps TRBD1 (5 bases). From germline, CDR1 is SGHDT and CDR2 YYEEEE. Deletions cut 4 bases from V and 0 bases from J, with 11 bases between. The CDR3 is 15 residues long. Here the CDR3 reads CASSRQSYSNQPQHF. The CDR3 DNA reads TGTGCCAGCAGCCGACAGTCCTATAGCAATCAGCCCCAGCATTTT. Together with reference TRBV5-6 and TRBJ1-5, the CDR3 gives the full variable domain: DAGVTQSPTHLIKTRGQQVTLRCSPKSGHDTVSWYQQALGQGPQFIFQYYEEEERQRGNFPDRFSGHQFPNYSSELNVNALLLGDSALYLCASSRQSYSNQPQHFGDGTRLSIL.

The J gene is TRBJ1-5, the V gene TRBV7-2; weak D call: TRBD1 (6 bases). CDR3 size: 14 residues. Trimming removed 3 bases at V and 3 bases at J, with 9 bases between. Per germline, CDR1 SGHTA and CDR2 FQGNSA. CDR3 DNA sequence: TGTGCCAGCAGCTTTAGGGGGACCAATCAGCCCCAGCATTTT. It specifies CASSFRGTNQPQHF.

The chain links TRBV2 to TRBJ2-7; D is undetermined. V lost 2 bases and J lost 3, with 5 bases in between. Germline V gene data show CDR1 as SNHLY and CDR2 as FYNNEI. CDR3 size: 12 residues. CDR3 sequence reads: CASSEPDYEQYF. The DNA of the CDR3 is TGTGCCAGCAGTGAACCCGACTACGAGCAGTACTTC.

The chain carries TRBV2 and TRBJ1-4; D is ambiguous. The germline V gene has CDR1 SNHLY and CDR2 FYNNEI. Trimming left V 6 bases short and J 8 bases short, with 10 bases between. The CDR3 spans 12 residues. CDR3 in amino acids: CASRPDYEKLFF. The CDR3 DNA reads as TGTGCCAGCAGACCGGATTACGAAAAACTGTTTTTT.

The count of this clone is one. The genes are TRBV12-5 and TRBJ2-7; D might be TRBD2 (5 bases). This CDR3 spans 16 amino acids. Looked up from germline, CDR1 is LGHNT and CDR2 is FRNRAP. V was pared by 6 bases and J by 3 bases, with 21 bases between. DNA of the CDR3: TGTGCTAGTGGACTCTTGGGCGGACTCCCTAACTACGAGCAGTACTTC. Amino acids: CASGLLGGLPNYEQYF.

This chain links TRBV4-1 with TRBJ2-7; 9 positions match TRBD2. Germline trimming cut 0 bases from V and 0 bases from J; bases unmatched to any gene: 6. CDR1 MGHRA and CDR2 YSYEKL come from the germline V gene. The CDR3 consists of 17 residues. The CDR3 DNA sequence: TGCGCCAGCAGCCAAGAAGGTCCGACTAGCGGCTCCTACGAGCAGTACTTC. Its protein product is CASSQEGPTSGSYEQYF.

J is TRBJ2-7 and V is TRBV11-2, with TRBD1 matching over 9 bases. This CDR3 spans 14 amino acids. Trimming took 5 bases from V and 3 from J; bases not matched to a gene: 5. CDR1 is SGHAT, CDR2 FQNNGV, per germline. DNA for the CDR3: TGTGCCAGCAGCCCCGGGACAGGGTTCTACGAGCAGTACTTC. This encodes CASSPGTGFYEQYF.

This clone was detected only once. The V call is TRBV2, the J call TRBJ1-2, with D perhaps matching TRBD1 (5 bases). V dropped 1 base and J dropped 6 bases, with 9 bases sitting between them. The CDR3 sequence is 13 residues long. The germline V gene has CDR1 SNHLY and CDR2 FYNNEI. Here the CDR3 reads CASSEGRVDGYTF. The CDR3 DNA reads TGTGCCAGCAGTGAAGGCAGGGTGGATGGCTACACCTTC. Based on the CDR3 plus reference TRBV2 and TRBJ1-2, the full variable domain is EPEVTQTPSHQVTQMGQEVILRCVPISNHLYFYWYRQILGQKVEFLVSFYNNEISEKSEIFDDQFSVERPDGSNFTLKIRSTKLEDSAMYFCASSEGRVDGYTFGSGTRLTVV.

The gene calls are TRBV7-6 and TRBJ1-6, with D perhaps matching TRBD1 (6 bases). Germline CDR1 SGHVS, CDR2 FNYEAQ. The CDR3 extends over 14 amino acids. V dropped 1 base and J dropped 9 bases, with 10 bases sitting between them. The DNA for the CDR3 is TGTGCCAGCAGCTTAGGTACAGGGAGTTCACCCCTCCACTTT. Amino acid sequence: CASSLGTGSSPLHF.

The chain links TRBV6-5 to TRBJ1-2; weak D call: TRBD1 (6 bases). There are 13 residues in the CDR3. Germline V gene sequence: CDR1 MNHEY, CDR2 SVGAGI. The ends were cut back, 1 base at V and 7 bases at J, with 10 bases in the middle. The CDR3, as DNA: TGTGCCAGCAGTTACTTACAGGGTCCTGGCTACACCTTC. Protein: CASSYLQGPGYTF.

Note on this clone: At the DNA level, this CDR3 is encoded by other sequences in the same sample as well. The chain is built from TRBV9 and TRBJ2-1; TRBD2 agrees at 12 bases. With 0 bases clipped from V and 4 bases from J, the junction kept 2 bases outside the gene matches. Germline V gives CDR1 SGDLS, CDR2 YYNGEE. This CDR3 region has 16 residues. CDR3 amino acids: CASSVEGLAGYNEQFF. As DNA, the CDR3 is TGTGCCAGCAGCGTAGAAGGACTAGCGGGGTACAATGAGCAGTTCTTC.